These 2 T cell receptor beta chains were all obtained from the same sample, sequenced in a study of Ad26.COV2.S vaccination and SARS-CoV-2 variants. Treatment: around 19 received Ad26.COV2.S at low or high dose, single or two shots; 5 received placebo; per-sample allocation not given. On day 63 after the first injection, vaccine and placebo recipients gave samples. Method: immunoSEQ multiplex PCR; TCRdb's copy keeps in-frame clones and lacks some. This table holds approximately 410,000 clones, roughly 90% found once. The specimen was peripheral blood, collected in a trial of Ad26.COV2.S vaccine versus placebo. These receptors were collected from a person aged 18 to 65 who received the Ad26.COV2.S COVID-19 vaccine or a placebo.

The V and J genes are TRBV10-3 and TRBJ2-2; D is ambiguous. The V end was cut by 6 bases, the J end by 1 base, with 9 bases between. The CDR3 length is 14 residues. Germline CDR1 and CDR2: ENHRY and SYGVKD. DNA for the CDR3: TGTGCCATCAGCCCCACGGGGAACACCGGGGAGCTGTTTTTT. Translating gives CAISPTGNTGELFF.

The V and J genes are TRBV28 and TRBJ1-5; 8 bases map to TRBD1. With V trimmed by 6 bases and J by 1 base, 5 bases remained unmatched. This CDR3 region has 15 residues. CDR1 is MDHEN, CDR2 SYDVKM, per germline. The CDR3 DNA is TGTGCCAGCAGATCCCACAGGGGGAGCAATCAGCCCCAGCATTTT. This translates into CASRSHRGSNQPQHF.